This TCR beta chain is from a study of T cell responses to AZD1222 COVID-19 vaccine. TCRdb's table, derived via immunoSEQ multiplex PCR, lists solely in-frame clones and lacks some. The sample includes 110,000 or so clones, about 91% of them seen just once. The germline V and J ends were trimmed by 6 bases and 0 bases, with 14 bases remaining between them. This CDR3 region has 16 residues. Looked up from germline, CDR1 is LNHDA and CDR2 is SQIVND (reference sequence). Overall study findings and caveats: Spike as a whole was targeted by vaccine-associated CD4 TCRs, dominant at 160-218 and 743-854. Spike-specific TCR breadth rose after two AZD1222 doses, and depth rose as well. Per reports, nearly half of all spike-specific TCRs target regions that are unmutated in variants.

A word on this clone: The antigen is unknown.

The chain couples TRBV19 to TRBJ1-4; D unclear. The TCR was taken from an adult who received the AZD1222 COVID-19 vaccine. The specimen comprised peripheral blood, sampled 28 days after the second AZD1222 dose. This chain's CDR3 is CASSQTASATNEKLFF. Here the CDR3 DNA reads TGTGCCAGTAGCCAAACTGCAAGTGCAACTAATGAAAAACTGTTTTTT.